The rows below give T cell receptor beta chains drawn from one sample of a study of beta chain features in type 1 diabetes. Data came from immunoSEQ multiplex PCR; TCRdb stores just in-frame clones and leaves some out. The table shows about 640,000 clones, with 12% occurring only once. Material for sequencing was naive CD4+ T cells from blood. These TCRs come from a man aged 25 to 40 with type 1 diabetes. Each CDR3 is given with its conserved first and last residue. The order of the fields is D gene, J gene, clone size, V gene, CDR3 protein, CDR3 DNA. D genes are given only for firm matches. The size of a clone is reported for some rows only, either as once, few or many, or as a class for expanded clones.

D gene: TRBD1
J gene: TRBJ2-5
clone size: NA
V gene: TRBV6-5
CDR3 protein: CASSGTGGREETQYF
CDR3 DNA: TGTGCCAGCAGCGGGACAGGGGGCCGGGAGGAGACCCAGTACTTC

D gene: TRBD1
J gene: TRBJ2-2
clone size: few
V gene: TRBV29-1
CDR3 protein: CSAKTGYESGELFF
CDR3 DNA: TGCAGCGCCAAGACAGGGTATGAGAGCGGGGAGCTGTTTTTT

D gene: NA
J gene: TRBJ1-5
clone size: few
V gene: TRBV14
CDR3 protein: CASSQDGQPQHF
CDR3 DNA: TGTGCCAGCAGCCAAGATGGTCAGCCCCAGCATTTT

D gene: NA
J gene: TRBJ2-2
clone size: few
V gene: TRBV19
CDR3 protein: CATSRDYTGELFF
CDR3 DNA: TGTGCCACCTCCCGGGATTACACCGGGGAGCTGTTTTTT

D gene: NA
J gene: TRBJ2-3
clone size: NA
V gene: TRBV11-2
CDR3 protein: CASSGSGWRTDTQYF
CDR3 DNA: TGTGCCAGCAGCGGTAGCGGTTGGCGCACAGATACGCAGTATTTT

D gene: NA
J gene: TRBJ2-2
clone size: NA
V gene: TRBV9
CDR3 protein: CASGTYVTGELFF
CDR3 DNA: TGTGCCAGCGGGACATATGTAACCGGGGAGCTGTTTTTT

D gene: TRBD1
J gene: TRBJ1-2
clone size: few
V gene: TRBV9
CDR3 protein: CASSMTGTLDGYTF
CDR3 DNA: TGTGCCAGCAGCATGACAGGGACCTTGGATGGCTACACCTTC

D gene: TRBD2
J gene: TRBJ2-1
clone size: NA
V gene: TRBV19
CDR3 protein: CASSSLAGGSEGNEQFF
CDR3 DNA: TGTGCCAGTAGCAGCCTGGCGGGGGGGTCTGAAGGCAATGAGCAGTTCTTC

D gene: TRBD1
J gene: TRBJ1-3
clone size: NA
V gene: TRBV25-1
CDR3 protein: CASSSSDRDYRSGNTIYF
CDR3 DNA: TGTGCCAGCAGTTCCTCAGACAGGGATTATAGGTCTGGAAACACCATATATTTT

D gene: TRBD1
J gene: TRBJ1-1
clone size: few
V gene: TRBV6-6
CDR3 protein: CASSYRRGRAEAFF
CDR3 DNA: TGTGCCAGCAGTTACCGAAGGGGGCGGGCTGAAGCTTTCTTT

D gene: NA
J gene: TRBJ2-5
clone size: few
V gene: TRBV7-2
CDR3 protein: CASSLSGAEETQYF
CDR3 DNA: TGTGCCAGCAGCTTATCGGGGGCGGAAGAGACCCAGTACTTC

D gene: NA
J gene: TRBJ2-3
clone size: few
V gene: TRBV7-3
CDR3 protein: CASRAAASPQYF
CDR3 DNA: TGTGCCAGCAGGGCCGCGGCTAGCCCGCAGTATTTT

D gene: NA
J gene: TRBJ2-3
clone size: few
V gene: TRBV7-3
CDR3 protein: CASSIGGVGTDTQYF
CDR3 DNA: TGTGCCAGCAGCATCGGCGGGGTTGGCACAGATACGCAGTATTTT

D gene: NA
J gene: TRBJ2-5
clone size: NA
V gene: TRBV19
CDR3 protein: CASTPTKEAKTQYF
CDR3 DNA: TGTGCCAGTACCCCGACGAAGGAGGCAAAGACCCAGTACTTC

D gene: TRBD1
J gene: TRBJ2-1
clone size: few
V gene: TRBV19
CDR3 protein: CASSDGTGTYNEQFF
CDR3 DNA: TGTGCCAGTAGTGATGGGACAGGGACCTACAATGAGCAGTTCTTC

D gene: NA
J gene: TRBJ2-2
clone size: NA
V gene: TRBV6-6
CDR3 protein: CASSYFPGSSGELFF
CDR3 DNA: TGTGCCAGCAGTTACTTCCCAGGGAGTTCCGGGGAGCTGTTTTTT

D gene: TRBD1
J gene: TRBJ1-1
clone size: NA
V gene: TRBV5-1
CDR3 protein: CASSSTGVGTEAFF
CDR3 DNA: TGCGCCAGCAGCTCCACAGGGGTTGGCACTGAAGCTTTCTTT

D gene: NA
J gene: TRBJ2-2
clone size: NA
V gene: TRBV18
CDR3 protein: CASSRSGELFF
CDR3 DNA: TGTGCCAGCTCGCGCAGCGGGGAGCTGTTTTTT

D gene: TRBD2
J gene: TRBJ2-7
clone size: few
V gene: TRBV14
CDR3 protein: CASSQGRDYYNEQYF
CDR3 DNA: TGTGCCAGCAGCCAAGGCCGGGACTATTACAACGAGCAGTACTTC

D gene: NA
J gene: TRBJ2-2
clone size: NA
V gene: TRBV4-1
CDR3 protein: CASSPRGQIEGTGELFF
CDR3 DNA: TGCGCCAGCAGCCCCCGGGGGCAGATCGAGGGAACCGGGGAGCTGTTTTTT

D gene: NA
J gene: TRBJ2-2
clone size: NA
V gene: TRBV18
CDR3 protein: CASSPNTPDTGELFF
CDR3 DNA: TGTGCCAGCTCACCTAATACTCCGGACACCGGGGAGCTGTTTTTT

D gene: NA
J gene: TRBJ1-2
clone size: NA
V gene: TRBV6-1
CDR3 protein: CASRPNRSPNYGYTF
CDR3 DNA: TGTGCCAGCAGGCCCAACAGAAGCCCAAACTATGGCTACACCTTC

D gene: NA
J gene: TRBJ2-2
clone size: NA
V gene: TRBV5-1
CDR3 protein: CASSLGTLNTGELFF
CDR3 DNA: TGCGCCAGCAGCTTAGGGACATTGAACACCGGGGAGCTGTTTTTT

D gene: TRBD1
J gene: TRBJ2-7
clone size: NA
V gene: TRBV10-3
CDR3 protein: CAISRTGGSSYEQYF
CDR3 DNA: TGTGCCATCAGCCGCACAGGGGGAAGCTCCTACGAGCAGTACTTC

D gene: TRBD2
J gene: TRBJ2-5
clone size: few
V gene: TRBV5-6
CDR3 protein: CASSPGLAGRETQYF
CDR3 DNA: TGTGCCAGCAGCCCGGGACTAGCGGGGCGAGAGACCCAGTACTTC

D gene: NA
J gene: TRBJ2-5
clone size: few
V gene: TRBV5-6
CDR3 protein: CASSLPQETQYF
CDR3 DNA: TGTGCCAGCAGCCTACCCCAAGAGACCCAGTACTTC

D gene: TRBD2
J gene: TRBJ2-1
clone size: few
V gene: TRBV30
CDR3 protein: CVGGTSGYNEQFF
CDR3 DNA: TGTGTTGGAGGGACTAGCGGTTACAATGAGCAGTTCTTC

D gene: TRBD1
J gene: TRBJ2-1
clone size: NA
V gene: TRBV5-5
CDR3 protein: CASSLDHRGPIF
CDR3 DNA: TGTGCCAGCAGCTTGGACCACAGGGGTCCAATCTTC

D gene: NA
J gene: TRBJ1-1
clone size: NA
V gene: TRBV7-2
CDR3 protein: CASSLFVTGELNTEAFF
CDR3 DNA: TGTGCCAGCAGCTTATTTGTTACAGGAGAGTTGAACACTGAAGCTTTCTTT

D gene: NA
J gene: TRBJ2-5
clone size: NA
V gene: TRBV20-1
CDR3 protein: CSARAQETQYF
CDR3 DNA: TGCAGTGCTAGAGCCCAAGAGACCCAGTACTTC

D gene: NA
J gene: TRBJ2-7
clone size: NA
V gene: TRBV6-5
CDR3 protein: CASRTTASTYEQYF
CDR3 DNA: TGTGCCAGCAGGACGACTGCGTCGACCTACGAGCAGTACTTC

D gene: NA
J gene: TRBJ2-7
clone size: few
V gene: TRBV2
CDR3 protein: CASGGTYEQYF
CDR3 DNA: TGTGCCAGCGGAGGGACCTACGAGCAGTACTTC

D gene: NA
J gene: TRBJ2-7
clone size: NA
V gene: TRBV11-2
CDR3 protein: CASTPPAGAPYEQYF
CDR3 DNA: TGTGCCAGCACCCCTCCTGCAGGGGCTCCCTACGAGCAGTACTTC

D gene: TRBD1
J gene: TRBJ2-7
clone size: NA
V gene: TRBV5-1
CDR3 protein: CASSWDSSYEQYF
CDR3 DNA: TGCGCCAGCAGTTGGGACAGTTCCTACGAGCAGTACTTC

D gene: NA
J gene: TRBJ2-2
clone size: few
V gene: TRBV7-8
CDR3 protein: CASSLASIATGELFF
CDR3 DNA: TGTGCCAGCAGTCTAGCGTCAATTGCCACCGGGGAGCTGTTTTTT

D gene: NA
J gene: TRBJ1-5
clone size: NA
V gene: TRBV2
CDR3 protein: CASTVSNQPQHF
CDR3 DNA: TGTGCCAGCACTGTTAGCAATCAGCCCCAGCATTTT

D gene: NA
J gene: TRBJ1-5
clone size: few
V gene: TRBV6-5
CDR3 protein: CASRTTGRSNQPQHF
CDR3 DNA: TGTGCCAGCAGGACGACGGGTCGTAGCAATCAGCCCCAGCATTTT

D gene: NA
J gene: TRBJ1-4
clone size: few
V gene: TRBV29-1
CDR3 protein: CSVASPDEKLFF
CDR3 DNA: TGCAGCGTAGCCAGCCCGGATGAAAAACTGTTTTTT

D gene: TRBD1
J gene: TRBJ1-4
clone size: few
V gene: TRBV5-1
CDR3 protein: CASSLTGTANEKLFF
CDR3 DNA: TGCGCCAGCAGCTTGACAGGGACAGCGAATGAAAAACTGTTTTTT

D gene: TRBD2
J gene: TRBJ2-1
clone size: few
V gene: TRBV5-1
CDR3 protein: CASSLDSGVYNEQFF
CDR3 DNA: TGCGCCAGCAGCTTGGATAGCGGGGTCTACAATGAGCAGTTCTTC

D gene: NA
J gene: TRBJ2-1
clone size: NA
V gene: TRBV20-1
CDR3 protein: CSARAGLRPLF
CDR3 DNA: TGCAGTGCTAGAGCGGGACTTAGGCCCCTCTTC

D gene: TRBD2
J gene: TRBJ2-5
clone size: few
V gene: TRBV6-1
CDR3 protein: CASLLGLALETQYF
CDR3 DNA: TGTGCCAGCTTGTTGGGACTAGCTTTGGAGACCCAGTACTTC

D gene: NA
J gene: TRBJ1-5
clone size: NA
V gene: TRBV6-4
CDR3 protein: CASSPGWGPQRVQPQHF
CDR3 DNA: TGTGCCAGCAGCCCGGGGTGGGGCCCACAACGGGTTCAGCCCCAGCATTTT

D gene: NA
J gene: TRBJ1-2
clone size: NA
V gene: TRBV13
CDR3 protein: CASSSTPDRNYGYTF
CDR3 DNA: TGTGCCAGCAGCTCGACACCGGACAGAAACTATGGCTACACCTTC

D gene: NA
J gene: TRBJ2-7
clone size: few
V gene: TRBV7-9
CDR3 protein: CASSLATLGVGTLSYEQYF
CDR3 DNA: TGTGCCAGCAGCTTAGCAACTCTAGGAGTCGGGACACTCTCCTACGAGCAGTACTTC

D gene: NA
J gene: TRBJ1-4
clone size: few
V gene: TRBV5-4
CDR3 protein: CASSKGLPKGEKLFF
CDR3 DNA: TGTGCCAGCTCCAAAGGGCTCCCTAAGGGGGAAAAACTGTTTTTT

D gene: NA
J gene: TRBJ2-7
clone size: few
V gene: TRBV2
CDR3 protein: CASRVYYEQYF
CDR3 DNA: TGTGCCAGCAGGGTTTACTACGAGCAGTACTTC

D gene: NA
J gene: TRBJ2-7
clone size: few
V gene: TRBV29-1
CDR3 protein: CSVGQAISYEQYF
CDR3 DNA: TGCAGCGTTGGCCAGGCAATCTCCTACGAGCAGTACTTC

D gene: TRBD1
J gene: TRBJ1-6
clone size: few
V gene: TRBV7-9
CDR3 protein: CASSLRRAGGSYSPLHF
CDR3 DNA: TGTGCCAGCAGCTTAAGGAGGGCAGGGGGTTCCTACTCACCCCTCCACTTT

D gene: NA
J gene: TRBJ2-5
clone size: few
V gene: TRBV5-1
CDR3 protein: CASSWVVDFEETQYF
CDR3 DNA: TGCGCCAGCAGCTGGGTGGTGGATTTTGAAGAGACCCAGTACTTC

D gene: NA
J gene: TRBJ1-2
clone size: few
V gene: TRBV30
CDR3 protein: CAWDQYGYTF
CDR3 DNA: TGTGCCTGGGACCAATATGGCTACACCTTC

D gene: TRBD1
J gene: TRBJ1-2
clone size: few
V gene: TRBV6-5
CDR3 protein: CASSYSGQDYGYTF
CDR3 DNA: TGTGCCAGCAGTTACTCGGGACAGGACTATGGCTACACCTTC